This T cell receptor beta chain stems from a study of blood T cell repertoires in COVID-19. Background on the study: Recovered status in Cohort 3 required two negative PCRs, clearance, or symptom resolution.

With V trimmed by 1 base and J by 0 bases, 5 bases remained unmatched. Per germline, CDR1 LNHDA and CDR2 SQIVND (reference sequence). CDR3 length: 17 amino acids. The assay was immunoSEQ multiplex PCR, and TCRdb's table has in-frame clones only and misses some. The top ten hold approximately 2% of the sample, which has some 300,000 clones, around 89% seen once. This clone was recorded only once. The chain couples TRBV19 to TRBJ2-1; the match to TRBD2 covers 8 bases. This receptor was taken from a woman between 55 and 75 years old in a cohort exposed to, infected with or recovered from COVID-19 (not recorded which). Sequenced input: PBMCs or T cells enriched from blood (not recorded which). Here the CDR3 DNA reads TGTGCCAGTAGTATAGCCGGGACTAGTGACTCCTACAATGAGCAGTTCTTC. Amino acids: CASSIAGTSDSYNEQFF.